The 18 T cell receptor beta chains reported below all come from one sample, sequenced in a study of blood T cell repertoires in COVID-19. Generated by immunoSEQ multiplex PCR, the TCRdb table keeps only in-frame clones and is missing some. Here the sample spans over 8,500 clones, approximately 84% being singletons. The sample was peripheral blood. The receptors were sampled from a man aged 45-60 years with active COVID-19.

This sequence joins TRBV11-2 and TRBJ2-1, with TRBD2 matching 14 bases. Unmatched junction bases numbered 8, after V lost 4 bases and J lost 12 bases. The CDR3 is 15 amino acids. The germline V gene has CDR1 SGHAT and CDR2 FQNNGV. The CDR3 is CASSSTGTSGGPQFF. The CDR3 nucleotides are TGTGCCAGCAGCTCGACAGGGACTAGCGGGGGACCGCAGTTCTTC.

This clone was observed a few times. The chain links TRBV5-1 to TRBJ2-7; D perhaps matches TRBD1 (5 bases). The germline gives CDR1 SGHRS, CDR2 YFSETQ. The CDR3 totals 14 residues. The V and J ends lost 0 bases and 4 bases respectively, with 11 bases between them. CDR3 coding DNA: TGCGCCAGCAGCTTGGAGGGGTTGACATACGAGCAGTACTTC. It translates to CASSLEGLTYEQYF.

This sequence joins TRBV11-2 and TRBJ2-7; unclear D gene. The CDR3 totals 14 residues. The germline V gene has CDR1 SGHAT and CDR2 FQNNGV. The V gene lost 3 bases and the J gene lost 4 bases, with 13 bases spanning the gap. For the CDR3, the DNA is TGTGCCAGCAGCTTCGAGACCAGAGGATACGAGCAGTACTTC. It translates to CASSFETRGYEQYF.

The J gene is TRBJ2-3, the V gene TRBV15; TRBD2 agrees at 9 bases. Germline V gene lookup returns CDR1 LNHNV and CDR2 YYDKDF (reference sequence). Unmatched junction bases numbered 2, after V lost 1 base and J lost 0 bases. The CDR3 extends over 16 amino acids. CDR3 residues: CATSRGLAGSTDTQYF. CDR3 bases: TGTGCCACCAGCAGAGGTCTAGCGGGGAGCACAGATACGCAGTATTTT.

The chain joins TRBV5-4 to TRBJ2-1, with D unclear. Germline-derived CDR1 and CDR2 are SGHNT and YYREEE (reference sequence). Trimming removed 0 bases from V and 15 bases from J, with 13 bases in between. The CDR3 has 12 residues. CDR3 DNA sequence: TGTGCCAGCAGCTTGGGCGTCGGTCCATGGTTCTTC. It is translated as CASSLGVGPWFF. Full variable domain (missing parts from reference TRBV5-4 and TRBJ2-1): ETGVTQSPTHLIKTRGQQVTLRCSSQSGHNTVSWYQQALGQGPQFIFQYYREEENGRGNFPPRFSGLQFPNYSSELNVNALELDDSALYLCASSLGVGPWFFGPGTRLTVL.

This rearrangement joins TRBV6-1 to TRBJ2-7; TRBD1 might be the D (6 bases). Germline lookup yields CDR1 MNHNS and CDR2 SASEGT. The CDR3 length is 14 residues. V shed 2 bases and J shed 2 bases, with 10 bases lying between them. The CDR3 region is CASSEWGPAYEQYF. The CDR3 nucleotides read TGTGCCAGCAGTGAATGGGGGCCCGCCTACGAGCAGTACTTC.

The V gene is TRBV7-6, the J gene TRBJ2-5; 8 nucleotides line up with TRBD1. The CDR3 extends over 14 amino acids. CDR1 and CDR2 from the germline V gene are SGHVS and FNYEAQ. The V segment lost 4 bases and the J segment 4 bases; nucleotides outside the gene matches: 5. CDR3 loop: CASSYGQGGETQYF. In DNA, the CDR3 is TGTGCCAGCAGCTACGGACAGGGCGGAGAGACCCAGTACTTC.

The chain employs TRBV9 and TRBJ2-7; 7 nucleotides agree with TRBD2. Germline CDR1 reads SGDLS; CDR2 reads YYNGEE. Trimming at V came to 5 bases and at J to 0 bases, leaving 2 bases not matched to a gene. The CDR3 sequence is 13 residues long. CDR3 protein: CASSLAASYEQYF. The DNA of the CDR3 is TGTGCCAGCAGTCTAGCGGCCTCCTACGAGCAGTACTTC.

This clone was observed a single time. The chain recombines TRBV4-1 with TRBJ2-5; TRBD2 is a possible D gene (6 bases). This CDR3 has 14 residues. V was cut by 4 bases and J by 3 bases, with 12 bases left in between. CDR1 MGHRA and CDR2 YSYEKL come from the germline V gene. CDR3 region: CASSRRDLEETQYF. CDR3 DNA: TGCGCCAGCAGCCGCCGGGACTTGGAAGAGACCCAGTACTTC.

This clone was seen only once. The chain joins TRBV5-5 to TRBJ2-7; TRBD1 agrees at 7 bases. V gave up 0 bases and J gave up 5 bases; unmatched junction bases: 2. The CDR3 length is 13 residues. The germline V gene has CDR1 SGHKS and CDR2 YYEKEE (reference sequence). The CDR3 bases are TGTGCCAGCAGCTTGGACGACAGGGACGAGCAGTACTTC. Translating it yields CASSLDDRDEQYF.

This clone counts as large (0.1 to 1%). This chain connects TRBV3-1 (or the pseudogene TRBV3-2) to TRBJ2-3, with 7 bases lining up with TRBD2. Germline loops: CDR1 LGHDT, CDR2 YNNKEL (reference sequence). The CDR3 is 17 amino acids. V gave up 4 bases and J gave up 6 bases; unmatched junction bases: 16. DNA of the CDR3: TGTGCCAGCAGCCCAGTCCAGTACGGACTAGATATCGATACGCAGTATTTT. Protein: CASSPVQYGLDIDTQYF.

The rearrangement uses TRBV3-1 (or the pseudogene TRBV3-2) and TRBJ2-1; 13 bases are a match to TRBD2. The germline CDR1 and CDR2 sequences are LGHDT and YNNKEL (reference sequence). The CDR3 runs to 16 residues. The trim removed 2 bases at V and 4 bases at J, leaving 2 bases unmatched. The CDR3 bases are TGTGCCAGCAGCCAAACGGGACTAGCGGGATACAATGAGCAGTTCTTC. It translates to CASSQTGLAGYNEQFF.

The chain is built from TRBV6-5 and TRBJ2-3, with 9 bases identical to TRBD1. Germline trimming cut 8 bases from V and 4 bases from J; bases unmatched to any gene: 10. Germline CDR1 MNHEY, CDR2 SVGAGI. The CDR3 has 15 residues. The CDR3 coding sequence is TGTGCCAGCCGTCGTGGGGACAGGGACGCAGATACGCAGTATTTT. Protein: CASRRGDRDADTQYF.

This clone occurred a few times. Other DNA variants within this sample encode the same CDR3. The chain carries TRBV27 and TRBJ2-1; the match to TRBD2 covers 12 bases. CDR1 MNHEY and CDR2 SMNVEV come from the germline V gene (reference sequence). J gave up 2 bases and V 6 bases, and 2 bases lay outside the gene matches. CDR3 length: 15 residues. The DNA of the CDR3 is TGTGCCAGCAGCCGACTAGCGGGAGCCTACAATGAGCAGTTCTTC. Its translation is CASSRLAGAYNEQFF.

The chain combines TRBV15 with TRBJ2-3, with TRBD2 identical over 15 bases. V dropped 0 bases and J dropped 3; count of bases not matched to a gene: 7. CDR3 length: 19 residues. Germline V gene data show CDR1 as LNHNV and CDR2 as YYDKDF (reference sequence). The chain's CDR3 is CATSRDSGLAGGRTDTQYF. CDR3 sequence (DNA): TGTGCCACCAGCAGAGATTCGGGACTAGCGGGAGGTCGGACAGATACGCAGTATTTT.

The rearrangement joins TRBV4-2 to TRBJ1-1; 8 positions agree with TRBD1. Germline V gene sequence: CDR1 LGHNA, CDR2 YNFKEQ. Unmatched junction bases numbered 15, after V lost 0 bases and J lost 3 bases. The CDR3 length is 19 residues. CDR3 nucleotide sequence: TGTGCCAGCAGCCAAGATCTTTTGGCAGGGGGCGCGGCTGACACTGAAGCTTTCTTT. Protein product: CASSQDLLAGGAADTEAFF.

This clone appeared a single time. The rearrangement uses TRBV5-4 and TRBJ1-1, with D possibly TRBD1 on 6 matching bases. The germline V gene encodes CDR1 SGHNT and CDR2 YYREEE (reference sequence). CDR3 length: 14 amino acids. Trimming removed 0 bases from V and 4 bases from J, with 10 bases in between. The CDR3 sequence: CASSLAAGATEAFF. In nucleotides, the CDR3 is TGTGCCAGCAGCTTGGCCGCAGGGGCCACTGAAGCTTTCTTT.

The CDR3 reads CASSLGGEQYF. In DNA form, the CDR3 reads TGTGCCAGCAGTCTAGGAGGCGAGCAGTACTTC. The chain is built from TRBV27 and TRBJ2-7; maybe TRBD2 (5 bases). Germline V CDR1 and CDR2: MNHEY, SMNVEV (reference sequence). V dropped 5 bases and J dropped 6 bases, with 8 bases sitting between them. The CDR3 extends over 11 amino acids.